The sample holds a few counts of the clone carrying this TCR beta chain. Different DNA sequences within this sample yield the same CDR3. The CDR3 runs 13 residues. Between the trimmed V and J ends, which lost 2 bases and 1 base, there was a span of 5 bases. Germline V gene data show CDR1 as SGHTA and CDR2 as FQGTGA. This sample was taken from a study of blood T cell repertoires in COVID-19. The data were produced by immunoSEQ multiplex PCR, yet TCRdb's version contains in-frame clones alone and is incomplete. The sample lists 200,000 to 300,000 clones; approximately 86% were seen once. The chain employs TRBV7-3 and TRBJ1-1; weak D call: TRBD1 (5 bases). Specimen: peripheral blood. This TCR was sampled from a woman in her sixties who had recovered from COVID-19. The CDR3: CASSLGANTEAFF. Here the CDR3 DNA reads TGTGCCAGCAGCTTAGGGGCGAACACTGAAGCTTTCTTT. The variable domain in full, with the rest retrieved from reference TRBV7-3 and TRBJ1-1, is GAGVSQTPSNKVTEKGKYVELRCDPISGHTALYWYRQSLGQGPEFLIYFQGTGAADDSGLPNDRFFAVRPEGSVSTLKIQRTERGDSAVYLCASSLGANTEAFFGQGTRLTVV.